This T cell receptor beta chain comes out of a study of blood T cells in healthy people across ages. This CDR3 has 19 residues. J gave up 12 bases and V 6 bases, and 25 bases lay outside the gene matches. CDR1 and CDR2 (germline): SGHRS, YFSETQ. The second PCR ran about 6 to 12 cycles with a sample-barcoded 5' primer and J-beta primers. Each CDR3 protein is one row after TCRdb ran MiXCR on the 5' RACE reads. The table records hundreds of thousands of distinct CDR3 sequences, about 56% of them present only once. Total RNA amounts of at least 6 micrograms were extracted per sample. The chain joins TRBV5-1 to TRBJ2-1; 12 bases map to TRBD1. This clonotype was sampled from a man aged 35-49 years in good health. Material: blood. CDR3 DNA: TGCGCCAGCACCACCGGCCGGGACAGGGGGCGTGCAGTTCTAAGGAGGCAGTTCTTC. This translates into CASTTGRDRGRAVLRRQFF. The full variable domain, completed using reference TRBV5-1 and TRBJ2-1, is KAGVTQTPRYLIKTRGQQVTLSCSPISGHRSVSWYQQTPGQGLQFLFEYFSETQRNKGNFPGRFSGRQFSNSRSEMNVSTLELGDSALYLCASTTGRDRGRAVLRRQFFGPGTRLTVL.